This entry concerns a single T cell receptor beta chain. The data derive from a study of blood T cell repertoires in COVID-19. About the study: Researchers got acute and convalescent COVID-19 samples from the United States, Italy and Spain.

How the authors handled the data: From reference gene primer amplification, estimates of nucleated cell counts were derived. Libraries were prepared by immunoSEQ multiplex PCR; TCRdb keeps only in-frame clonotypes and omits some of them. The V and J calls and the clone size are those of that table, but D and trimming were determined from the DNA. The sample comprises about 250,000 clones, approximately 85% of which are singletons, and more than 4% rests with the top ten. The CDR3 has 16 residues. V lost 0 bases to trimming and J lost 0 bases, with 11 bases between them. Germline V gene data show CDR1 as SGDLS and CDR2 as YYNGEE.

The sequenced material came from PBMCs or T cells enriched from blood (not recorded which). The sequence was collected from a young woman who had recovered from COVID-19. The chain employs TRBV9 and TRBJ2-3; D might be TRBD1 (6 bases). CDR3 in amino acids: CASSVGGRKSTDTQYF. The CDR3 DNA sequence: TGTGCCAGCAGCGTAGGGGGGCGGAAGAGCACAGATACGCAGTATTTT.